These 16 T cell receptor beta chains share one sample of origin, sequenced in a study of CD8+CD57+ T cells in acquired aplastic anemia. It was genomic DNA that served as the template for profiling TCR beta VDJ and CDR3. TCRdb itself ran the reads through MiXCR, one entry per CDR3 protein. This table holds around 250,000 distinct CDR3 sequences, 55% to 65% found once. Material: sorted CD4+, CD8+, or CD8+CD57+ T cells (not recorded which) from PBMCs. The receptors stem from a human donor with severe aplastic anemia or a healthy control (not recorded which).

This clonotype was detected many times. The chain recombines TRBV19 with TRBJ2-7; D may match TRBD1 or TRBD2 (5 bases each). V was pared by 3 bases and J by 0 bases, with 12 bases between. The CDR3 contains 15 residues. Germline lookup yields CDR1 LNHDA and CDR2 SQIVND (reference sequence). Here the CDR3 reads CASSMVPGSSYEQYF. The CDR3 DNA follows: TGTGCCAGTAGTATGGTCCCAGGGAGCTCCTACGAGCAGTACTTC.

With regard to this clonotype: It is likely a read error, because the conserved phenylalanine at the end of the CDR3 is missing. The gene calls are TRBV12-3 or TRBV12-4 and TRBJ1-1; D is ambiguous. The V end lost 7 bases, the J end lost 3 bases, and 9 bases lay between the germline ends. The CDR3 is made up of 12 amino acids. CDR3 coding DNA: TGTGCCAGCACCCTAAGGGACACTGAAGCTTTCCTT. It yields the protein CASTLRDTEAFL.

The V and J genes are TRBV10-3 and TRBJ1-6, with D possibly being TRBD1 (5 bases). The CDR3 runs 15 residues. Trimming took off 10 bases at V and 6 bases at J, with 19 bases between the two ends. Germline V CDR1 and CDR2: ENHRY, SYGVKD. CDR3 amino acids: CASSPVRAPNSPLHF. Here the CDR3 DNA reads TGTGCCAGCAGCCCTGTCAGGGCTCCTAATTCACCCCTCCACTTT.

This chain joins TRBV10-2 and TRBJ1-4; D call uncertain. Trimming pared 3 bases from V and 3 bases from J, leaving 5 bases between. CDR1 and CDR2 (germline): WSHSY, SAAADI. This CDR3 is 13 amino acids long. The CDR3 DNA reads as TGCGCCAGCAGTGACAGCCCTAATGAAAAACTGTTTTTT. Encoded protein: CASSDSPNEKLFF.

The rearrangement links TRBV9 to TRBJ1-2; 7 bases map to TRBD1. CDR1 is SGDLS, CDR2 YYNGEE, per germline. The CDR3 length is 15 residues. V lost 4 bases to trimming and J lost 4 bases; unmatched junction nucleotides: 10. In nucleotides, the CDR3 is TGTGCCAGCAGCCCCAGACAGGGTAGTGCCTATGGCTACACCTTC. Residues: CASSPRQGSAYGYTF.

This chain connects TRBV12-3 or TRBV12-4 to TRBJ1-1; a weak D match, TRBD1 (6 bases). Trimming removed 5 bases at V and 8 bases at J, with 18 bases between. The CDR3 runs to 14 residues. The CDR3, as DNA: TGTGCCAGCAGTATAGGAGGGGGGAGGACGGAAGCTTTCTTT. The encoded protein is CASSIGGGRTEAFF.

In its sample, this clonotype was seen a few times. The chain employs TRBV7-9 and TRBJ2-5, with D possibly being TRBD1 (6 bases). Germline V gives CDR1 SEHNR, CDR2 FQNEAQ (reference sequence). This CDR3 spans 13 amino acids. V dropped 7 bases and J dropped 1 base, with 10 bases sitting between them. CDR3 loop: CASKLDSQETQYF. DNA for the CDR3: TGTGCCAGCAAATTGGACAGCCAAGAGACCCAGTACTTC.

The chain couples TRBV20-1 to TRBJ1-1, with D possibly matching TRBD1 (5 bases). Germline values: CDR1 DFQATT, CDR2 SNEGSKA (reference sequence). With 7 bases removed from V and 3 bases from J, the gap between germline ends came to 15 bases. There are 13 residues in the CDR3. The CDR3 region is CSETRREYTEAFF. The DNA of the CDR3 is TGCAGTGAGACCCGCAGGGAATACACTGAAGCTTTCTTT.

The chain carries TRBV19 and TRBJ1-2; 11 nucleotides match TRBD1. Germline V CDR1 and CDR2: LNHDA, SQIVND (reference sequence). V lost 5 bases, J lost 7 bases, and 6 bases stayed unmatched. The CDR3 runs to 14 residues. The CDR3 sequence is CASSEAGTGGGYTF. In DNA, the CDR3 is TGTGCCAGTAGTGAGGCCGGGACAGGGGGTGGCTACACCTTC.

This clonotype was observed many times. This chain connects TRBV15 to TRBJ1-2, with 9 bases aligning to TRBD1. CDR3 size: 14 residues. Germline V gene lookup returns CDR1 LNHNV and CDR2 YYDKDF (reference sequence). V gave up 4 bases and J gave up 11 bases; unmatched junction bases: 11. CDR3 sequence: CATSKDRDRVGYTF. The CDR3 DNA reads TGTGCCACCAGCAAAGACCGGGACAGGGTAGGGTACACCTTC.

V is TRBV10-3 and J is TRBJ2-3; 8 nucleotides agree with TRBD1. CDR3 length equals 14 residues. The junction had 8 bases not matched to a gene; V was cut back by 6 bases and J by 6 bases. Germline V gives CDR1 ENHRY, CDR2 SYGVKD. DNA of the CDR3: TGTGCCATCAGACCGGACAGGGATGGCGATACGCAGTATTTT. Translation: CAIRPDRDGDTQYF.

A few counts support this clonotype. This chain links TRBV10-2 with TRBJ1-5; maybe TRBD1 (6 bases). V was cut by 8 bases and J by 3 bases, with 14 bases left in between. CDR1 and CDR2 (germline): WSHSY, SAAADI. This CDR3 has 14 residues. CDR3 loop: CASSPQGFNQPQHF. As DNA, the CDR3 is TGCGCCAGCTCACCTCAGGGGTTCAATCAGCCCCAGCATTTT.

This clonotype was counted a few times. V and J are TRBV29-1 and TRBJ2-7; maybe TRBD2 (6 bases). CDR1 SQVTM and CDR2 ANQGSEA come from the germline V gene. Between the trimmed V and J ends, which lost 4 bases and 6 bases, there was a span of 13 bases. CDR3 size: 12 residues. The CDR3 reads CSVATRGPEQYF. CDR3 nucleotides: TGCAGCGTTGCGACTAGAGGGCCCGAGCAGTACTTC.

The V gene is TRBV7-9, the J gene TRBJ2-7; D is perhaps TRBD2 (5 bases). With 2 bases removed from V and 3 bases from J, the gap between germline ends came to 8 bases. The CDR3 contains 13 residues. Germline-derived CDR1 and CDR2 are SEHNR and FQNEAQ (reference sequence). The CDR3, as DNA: TGTGCCAGCAGCTTACCGGGAAGCTACGAGCAGTACTTC. It yields the protein CASSLPGSYEQYF.

This clonotype turned up a few times. The V gene is TRBV7-3, the J gene TRBJ2-3; D unresolved. The CDR3 covers 14 residues. Trimming stripped 5 bases from V and 1 base from J, with 10 bases between. Germline assignment: CDR1 SGHTA and CDR2 FQGTGA. CDR3: CASSRLGGTDTQYF. CDR3 sequence (DNA): TGTGCCAGCAGCCGACTCGGAGGCACAGATACGCAGTATTTT.

The table lists this clonotype with many counts. The CDR3 DNA reads as TGTGCCAGCAGCCCCACCGGGACTGATCAATACGAGCAGTACTTC. As protein: CASSPTGTDQYEQYF. J is TRBJ2-7 and V is TRBV11-2, with D perhaps matching TRBD2 (6 bases). This CDR3 contains 15 residues. The ends were cut back, 5 bases at V and 4 bases at J, with 18 bases in the middle. Germline CDR1 is SGHAT and CDR2 is FQNNGV. Looking up the rest from reference TRBV11-2 and TRBJ2-7 gives the full variable domain: EAGVAQSPRYKIIEKRQSVAFWCNPISGHATLYWYQQILGQGPKLLIQFQNNGVVDDSQLPKDRFSAERLKGVDSTLKIQPAKLEDSAVYLCASSPTGTDQYEQYFGPGTRLTVT.